Following are 17 T cell receptor beta chains from one sample sequenced in a study of cytomegalovirus exposure and HLA in healthy donors. A multiplex PCR was run with 60 Vbeta primers and 13 Jbeta primers. Using immunoSEQ multiplex PCR, the repertoire was profiled, and TCRdb retains in-frame clones only, with some absent. The sample gives under 200,000 clones, 84% of which show up once; 0.38% is in the top ten. Sequences were obtained from PBMCs. The receptors were sampled from a boy younger than 10 in good health and CMV-seronegative.

In its sample, this clone was seen a few times. The rearrangement joins TRBV4-1 to TRBJ1-6, with a weak D call TRBD1 (6 bases). V was shortened by 1 base and J by 9 bases, with 13 bases between the two germline ends. Germline V CDR1 and CDR2: MGHRA, YSYEKL. This CDR3 has 15 residues. CDR3 amino acids: CASSQGPATGSPLHF. CDR3 nucleotide sequence: TGCGCCAGCAGCCAAGGTCCGGCGACAGGTTCACCCCTCCACTTT.

A note on this clone: The identical CDR3 is also encoded by other nucleotide sequences in the sample. The chain is built from TRBV29-1 and TRBJ2-7; 8 bases are a match to TRBD1. Trimming took 4 bases from V and 1 from J; bases not matched to a gene: 0. In germline, CDR1 is SQVTM, CDR2 ANQGSEA. CDR3 length: 12 residues. The CDR3 bases are TGCAGCGTTGGGACAGGGTCCTACGAGCAGTACTTC. It codes for CSVGTGSYEQYF.

CDR3 nucleotides: TGCGCCAGCAGCCAAGATGGAGGGGGCCAGACCCAGTACTTC. As protein: CASSQDGGGQTQYF. This rearrangement joins TRBV4-1 to TRBJ2-5; D possibly corresponds to TRBD1 (7 bases). The CDR3 consists of 14 residues. Germline-derived CDR1 and CDR2 are MGHRA and YSYEKL. The V and J ends lost 0 bases and 6 bases respectively, with 11 bases between them.

The rearrangement links TRBV5-1 to TRBJ2-7; TRBD2 matches 11 bases. Germline CDR1 and CDR2: SGHRS and YFSETQ. J was trimmed by 6 bases and V by 4 bases; bases with no gene match: 6. This CDR3 region has 14 residues. CDR3 residues: CASSLSGRASEQYF. CDR3 DNA sequence: TGCGCCAGCAGCCTTAGCGGGAGGGCCTCCGAGCAGTACTTC.

This clone was seen only once. The chain employs TRBV7-6 and TRBJ1-1; maybe TRBD1 (5 bases). The CDR3 covers 13 residues. Trimming left V 2 bases short and J 6 bases short, with 10 bases between. Germline CDR1 reads SGHVS; CDR2 reads FNYEAQ. The CDR3 DNA follows: TGTGCCAGCAGCTTATTGTTACAGGCTGAAGCTTTCTTT. As protein: CASSLLLQAEAFF.

The CDR3 spells CAWSVGGGDGEQYF. In nucleotides, the CDR3 is TGTGCCTGGAGTGTCGGGGGTGGAGACGGCGAGCAGTACTTC. V usage is TRBV30 and J usage is TRBJ2-7; the D gene is possibly TRBD2 (6 bases). The V end lost 0 bases, the J end lost 6 bases, and 15 bases lay between the germline ends. The CDR3 contains 14 residues. The germline V gene has CDR1 GTSNPN and CDR2 SVGIG (reference sequence).

This chain connects TRBV5-1 to TRBJ2-1, with TRBD2 matching 9 bases. Germline V CDR1 and CDR2: SGHRS, YFSETQ. The CDR3 has 14 residues. V shed 2 bases, J shed 9 bases, and the junction held 6 bases outside the gene matches. The CDR3: CASSFEVAGAEQFF. The CDR3 region has the DNA TGCGCCAGCAGCTTTGAAGTAGCGGGAGCTGAGCAGTTCTTC.

V gene TRBV5-1 combines with J gene TRBJ2-5; 9 bases line up with TRBD2. The J call may be incorrect, as the DNA end agrees better with TRBJ2-7. The length of the CDR3 is 15 residues. Germline CDR1 reads SGHRS; CDR2 reads YFSETQ. DNA of the CDR3: TGCGCCAGCAGCCGACGACTAGCGGAGACCTACGAGCAGTACTTC. This codes for CASSRRLAETYEQYF.

The chain is built from TRBV11-2 and TRBJ1-1, with D tentatively TRBD1 (5 bases). Trimming shortened V by 6 bases and J by 4 bases, and 12 bases separated the two germline ends. Germline assignment: CDR1 SGHAT and CDR2 FQNNGV. This CDR3 comprises 13 residues. In DNA form, the CDR3 reads TGTGCCAGCAGTCAGGACATGTTCACTGAAGCTTTCTTT. Translating it yields CASSQDMFTEAFF.

This CDR3 reads CASSLSGLAQGEQFF. DNA for the CDR3: TGTGCCAGCAGCTTATCGGGACTAGCGCAGGGGGAGCAGTTCTTC. The chain couples TRBV7-9 to TRBJ2-1; TRBD2 matches at 10 bases. After removal of 2 bases from V and 10 bases from J, the junction contained 8 bases not matched to a gene. Germline lookup yields CDR1 SEHNR and CDR2 FQNEAQ (reference sequence). The CDR3 extends over 15 amino acids.

The chain recombines TRBV6-4 with TRBJ2-3; TRBD2 matches 11 bases. The CDR3 is 16 residues long. The germline V gene encodes CDR1 MRHNA and CDR2 SNTAGT. V was pared by 5 bases and J by 2 bases, with 6 bases of the junction left unmatched. CDR3 nucleotide sequence: TGTGCCAGCAGTTTAACTAGCGGGAGTCCCACAGATACGCAGTATTTT. This codes for CASSLTSGSPTDTQYF.

V is TRBV7-9 and J is TRBJ2-7; D is unresolved. V was pared by 3 bases and J by 1 base, with 4 bases between. The CDR3 runs 12 residues. Germline CDR1 and CDR2: SEHNR and FQNEAQ (reference sequence). The CDR3: CASSFGSYEQYF. In nucleotides, the CDR3 is TGTGCCAGCAGCTTCGGTTCCTACGAGCAGTACTTC.

The gene calls are TRBV30 and TRBJ2-7, with D possibly being TRBD2 (5 bases). The germline CDR1 and CDR2 sequences are GTSNPN and SVGIG (reference sequence). Trimming pared 0 bases from V and 3 bases from J, leaving 6 bases between. The CDR3 contains 12 residues. CDR3 protein: CAWSVRGYEQYF. The DNA of the CDR3 is TGTGCCTGGAGTGTACGGGGCTACGAGCAGTACTTC.

This chain uses TRBV7-6 with TRBJ2-1; TRBD1 matches at 7 bases. CDR3 size: 15 residues. CDR1 and CDR2 (germline): SGHVS, FNYEAQ. The V gene end was trimmed by 3 bases and the J gene end by 6 bases; junction bases not matched to a gene: 8. The chain's CDR3 is CASSFSVTGRNEQFF. The CDR3 nucleotides read TGTGCCAGCAGCTTCTCCGTGACAGGGCGCAATGAGCAGTTCTTC.

The chain couples TRBV19 to TRBJ2-4; 8 nucleotides agree with TRBD2. The J segment lost 5 bases and the V segment lost 3 bases, leaving 6 bases of the junction unmatched. The germline gives CDR1 LNHDA, CDR2 SQIVND (reference sequence). The CDR3 consists of 15 residues. The DNA of the CDR3 is TGTGCCAGTAGTATTTTCTTAGCGGGACAAAACATTCAGTACTTC. Its protein product is CASSIFLAGQNIQYF.

This rearrangement joins TRBV27 to TRBJ1-2; D perhaps matches TRBD1 (6 bases). Germline V gene lookup returns CDR1 MNHEY and CDR2 SMNVEV (reference sequence). This CDR3 region has 15 residues. With 4 bases removed from V and 6 bases from J, the gap between germline ends came to 18 bases. Here the CDR3 DNA reads TGTGCCAGCAGTTCCCCAGGGGAAGGAAAAGATGGCTACACCTTC. It is translated as CASSSPGEGKDGYTF.

This clone has just one count. The rearrangement links TRBV6-5 to TRBJ2-1, with 11 bases aligning to TRBD2. Germline values: CDR1 MNHEY, CDR2 SVGAGI. This CDR3 has 15 residues. The trim removed 5 bases at V and 3 bases at J, leaving 3 bases unmatched. The CDR3 reads CASSVGLAVYNEQFF. In nucleotides, the CDR3 is TGTGCCAGCAGTGTGGGACTAGCGGTCTACAATGAGCAGTTCTTC.